Reported below is one T cell receptor (beta chain). Antigen: not known. Here immunoSEQ multiplex PCR was the method, and the copy in TCRdb shows in-frame clones only, minus some. The sample consists of approximately 150,000 clones, about 91% of them appearing once. The data stem from a study of T cell responses to AZD1222 COVID-19 vaccine. Whole-study results and caveats: Just a handful of AZD1222 recipients tested seropositive at baseline. Variant regions that are unmutated are reportedly the target of nearly half of spike-specific TCRs.

With 7 bases removed from V and 2 bases from J, the gap between germline ends came to 13 bases. The CDR3 runs to 14 residues. Looked up from germline, CDR1 is SGHRS and CDR2 is YFSETQ. The clonotype was recovered from an adult in good health. The sample consisted of peripheral blood, taken on day 0 of MenACWY control vaccination. The genes are TRBV5-1 and TRBJ1-3; tentatively, D is TRBD1 (6 bases). The CDR3 nucleotides read TGCGCCAGCGGAACCGGGACAACTGGAAACACCATATATTTT. It translates to CASGTGTTGNTIYF.